This record looks at one TCR beta chain sequence and its context. This clone's antigen is unknown. No base quality values were provided; no much bigger clone lies one nucleotide off. Preparation of the library involved the immunoSEQ multiplex PCR assay. The table was pulled from immuneACCESS by TCRdb, which kept in-frame rearrangements only. Such tables lose some clones; where checked, under half of the loss comes from unresolved V genes, and the rest has no known cause. The sample records some 410,000 clones, about 93% of which are singletons. In total, the top ten clones hold more than 6% of the sample. The sample originates from a study of control samples from healthy donors and cancer patients (TCRdb year 2020). This TCR was sampled from a man aged 35 to 55 with head and neck cancer. The source material was PBMCs.

CDR3 region: CASSYVTEGNQPQHF. In nucleotides, the sequence is TGTGCCAGCAGTTACGTGACAGAGGGCAATCAGCCCCAGCATTTT. The chain is assembled from TRBV6-2 or TRBV6-3 and TRBJ1-5; tentative D gene TRBD1, with 5 bases matching. Spanning cysteine to phenylalanine, the CDR3 consists of 15 amino acids. Only the CDR3 DNA stays, 45 bases, in frame from base 1. V is pared back by 2 bases and J by 2 bases, with 10 bases lying between the germline termini. The germline V gene provides CDR1 MNHEY and CDR2 SVGEGT.